A single sample is the source of the 16 T cell receptor beta chains below, sequenced in a study of cytomegalovirus exposure and HLA in healthy donors (dated by TCRdb to the late 2010s). Libraries were prepared through the immunoSEQ multiplex PCR assay. Sourced from immuneACCESS, this table was stored by TCRdb with only in-frame sequences that have V and J called. A share of the clones is absent; for the studies checked, an unresolved V gene accounts for under half, and the remainder has no known explanation. This sample comprises about 140,000 clones, roughly 79% of them detected only once. In total, the top ten clones hold 25% to 30% of the sample. Source material: PBMCs. The receptors stem from a man younger than 45 in good health and CMV-seropositive.

The chain carries TRBV4-3 and TRBJ1-1, with TRBD1 as a possible D gene (5 bases). V shed 1 base and J shed 1 base, with 13 bases lying between them. The CDR3 consists of 16 residues. Germline CDR1 reads LGHNA; CDR2 reads YSLEER. The CDR3 coding sequence is TGCGCCAGCAGCCAAGTCTTAGGGGTTGGGAACACTGAAGCTTTCTTT. Its protein is CASSQVLGVGNTEAFF.

Only one count was recorded for this clone. J is TRBJ1-2 and V is TRBV4-3; 10 nucleotides line up with TRBD1. The CDR3 is made up of 16 amino acids. With V trimmed by 0 bases and J by 8 bases, 9 bases remained unmatched. CDR1 is LGHNA, CDR2 YSLEER, per germline. CDR3 coding DNA: TGCGCCAGCAGCCAAGATCAGGGGGACAGGGGAGAGGGCTACACCTTC. It translates to CASSQDQGDRGEGYTF.

This clone was counted once. The chain combines TRBV2 with TRBJ2-2; possible D gene TRBD1, 6 bases. Germline V CDR1 and CDR2: SNHLY, FYNNEI. The CDR3 spans 15 residues. V dropped 6 bases and J dropped 4 bases, with 15 bases sitting between them. The CDR3 DNA reads as TGTGCCAGCAGGTGGGACATAGTGCTCACCGGGGAGCTGTTTTTT. Translating it yields CASRWDIVLTGELFF. Together with reference TRBV2 and TRBJ2-2, the CDR3 gives the full variable domain: EPEVTQTPSHQVTQMGQEVILRCVPISNHLYFYWYRQILGQKVEFLVSFYNNEISEKSEIFDDQFSVERPDGSNFTLKIRSTKLEDSAMYFCASRWDIVLTGELFFGEGSRLTVL.

The rearrangement joins TRBV29-1 to TRBJ1-1, with TRBD1 as a possible D gene (5 bases). V lost 6 bases, J lost 5 bases, and 16 bases lay in between. CDR3 size: 13 residues. Germline V lookup: CDR1 SQVTM, CDR2 ANQGSEA. CDR3 amino acids: CSVNQGAGTEAFF. The CDR3 DNA sequence: TGCAGCGTCAATCAGGGAGCGGGGACTGAAGCTTTCTTT.

The chain uses TRBV4-1 and TRBJ1-4; the match to TRBD1 covers 9 bases. Germline CDR1 MGHRA, CDR2 YSYEKL. J was trimmed by 6 bases and V by 4 bases; bases with no gene match: 12. The CDR3 spans 17 residues. In nucleotides, the CDR3 is TGCGCCAGCAGCCGGAGACTTACAGGGGGCGTGGATGAAAAACTGTTTTTT. Translation: CASSRRLTGGVDEKLFF.

CDR3 nucleotides: TGCAGCGTTGACTCTGGGCCAGATACGCAGTATTTT. Residues: CSVDSGPDTQYF. The chain couples TRBV29-1 to TRBJ2-3; the D is unclear. Trimming shortened V by 3 bases and J by 4 bases, and 8 bases separated the two germline ends. CDR3 length equals 12 residues. In germline, CDR1 is SQVTM, CDR2 ANQGSEA.

The chain is built from TRBV4-1 and TRBJ1-2; TRBD1 matches 8 bases. The CDR3 runs 16 residues. The ends lost 4 bases at V and 0 bases at J; junction bases unmatched: 7. Germline CDR1 is MGHRA and CDR2 is YSYEKL. CDR3 loop: CASSLPDRDPNYGYTF. CDR3 in DNA: TGCGCCAGCAGCCTACCGGACAGGGACCCTAACTATGGCTACACCTTC.

The rearrangement uses TRBV6-1 and TRBJ2-1; 7 nucleotides align to TRBD2. The ends lost 6 bases at V and 0 bases at J; junction bases unmatched: 5. CDR3 length: 15 residues. Germline CDR1 and CDR2: MNHNS and SASEGT. CDR3 DNA sequence: TGTGCCAGCAGGTGGGACTACCGCTCCTACAATGAGCAGTTCTTC. This encodes CASRWDYRSYNEQFF.

This clone was recorded once. This chain joins TRBV6-1 and TRBJ1-1, with D tentatively TRBD1 (5 bases). Germline loops: CDR1 MNHNS, CDR2 SASEGT. The CDR3 length is 13 residues. Trimming left V 2 bases short and J 11 bases short, with 15 bases between. The CDR3 loop is CASSEQGSSVAFF. The CDR3 DNA reads as TGTGCCAGCAGTGAACAGGGATCGTCGGTGGCTTTCTTT.

J is TRBJ1-2 and V is TRBV7-8; D not certain. From germline, CDR1 is SGHVS and CDR2 FQNEAQ. The V end was cut by 2 bases, the J end by 0 bases, with 7 bases between. This CDR3 is 14 amino acids long. CDR3 nucleotide sequence: TGTGCCAGCAGCTTACTTAGCTCTAACTATGGCTACACCTTC. Protein sequence: CASSLLSSNYGYTF.

This sequence joins TRBV11-2 and TRBJ1-1; 7 bases are a match to TRBD1. Looked up from germline, CDR1 is SGHAT and CDR2 is FQNNGV. The CDR3 length is 14 residues. Unmatched junction bases numbered 7, after V lost 5 bases and J lost 4 bases. The CDR3 DNA reads TGTGCCAGCAGCCGACAGGGTACGAGCACTGAAGCTTTCTTT. The encoded protein is CASSRQGTSTEAFF.

This clone has just a few counts. The chain links TRBV5-1 to TRBJ1-6; TRBD1 agrees at 7 bases. Germline V CDR1 and CDR2: SGHRS, YFSETQ. V gave up 0 bases and J gave up 10 bases; unmatched junction bases: 19. The CDR3 is made up of 19 amino acids. CDR3 DNA: TGCGCCAGCAGCTTGGCCCGAGGTGGGACAGAGGGTAAAGGATCACCCCTCCACTTT. It yields the protein CASSLARGGTEGKGSPLHF.

The chain has TRBV2 and TRBJ2-5; perhaps TRBD2 as D (5 bases). V lost 7 bases and J 5 bases, leaving 17 bases between the germline ends. The germline V gene encodes CDR1 SNHLY and CDR2 FYNNEI. CDR3 length equals 14 residues. CDR3 DNA: TGTGCCAGCACCGCGGGCCTCGGAGAGGAGACCCAGTACTTC. This encodes CASTAGLGEETQYF. The full variable domain, completed using reference TRBV2 and TRBJ2-5, is EPEVTQTPSHQVTQMGQEVILRCVPISNHLYFYWYRQILGQKVEFLVSFYNNEISEKSEIFDDQFSVERPDGSNFTLKIRSTKLEDSAMYFCASTAGLGEETQYFGPGTRLLVL.

This clone turned up a few times. This chain joins TRBV9 and TRBJ1-2; D possibly corresponds to TRBD1 (5 bases). V shed 0 bases and J shed 4 bases, with 10 bases lying between them. CDR1 SGDLS and CDR2 YYNGEE come from the germline V gene. This CDR3 spans 14 amino acids. CDR3 protein: CASSVAQGPYGYTF. The DNA for the CDR3 is TGTGCCAGCAGCGTAGCTCAGGGCCCCTATGGCTACACCTTC.

The chain is built from TRBV5-6 and TRBJ2-7, with 9 bases identical to TRBD2. The V gene's germline CDR1 is SGHDT and CDR2 YYEEEE. J was trimmed by 4 bases and V by 2 bases; bases with no gene match: 4. The CDR3 covers 14 residues. CDR3 DNA sequence: TGTGCCAGCAGCTTCGGGACTAGCCAATACGAGCAGTACTTC. It is translated as CASSFGTSQYEQYF.

This clone was counted only a few times. The genes are TRBV29-1 and TRBJ2-7, with 8 bases matching TRBD1. Germline values: CDR1 SQVTM, CDR2 ANQGSEA. The J segment lost 6 bases and the V segment lost 8 bases, leaving 9 bases of the junction unmatched. The CDR3 is 12 residues long. CDR3 bases: TGCAGCACCCGACAGGGGTTGGGCGAGCAGTACTTC. It is translated as CSTRQGLGEQYF.